The rows below give T cell receptor beta chains drawn from one sample of a study of T cells after yellow fever vaccination. TCRdb processed the 5' RACE reads anew with MiXCR; each CDR3 protein has one entry. Among 360,000 or so distinct CDR3 sequences listed, approximately 10% were seen once. Sequencing used PBMCs, obtained on the day of the first yellow fever vaccination. The receptors were sampled from a man aged 18 to 29 who received the YFV17D yellow fever vaccine. Both conserved end residues are part of each CDR3. Fields, in order: J gene, clone size, D gene, V gene, CDR3 DNA, CDR3 protein. The D gene is left open where the match is weak. Size tells how often a clone was seen (once, few, many) or the class of an expanded clone, and some rows leave it out.

J: TRBJ2-2; size: -; D: TRBD1; V: TRBV12-3/TRBV12-4; DNA: TGTGCCAGCCGCACAGGGGACAGGGGGCTCGGGGAGCTGTTTTTT; CDR3: CASRTGDRGLGELFF
J: TRBJ1-4; size: many; D: -; V: TRBV5-5; DNA: TGTGCCAGCAGCTTGGGATTGGGCCATGAAAAACTGTTTTTT; CDR3: CASSLGLGHEKLFF
J: TRBJ2-1; size: many; D: TRBD1; V: TRBV18; DNA: TGTGCCAGCTCACCAGAGCAGGGGGCGATAAGTGAGCAGTTCTTC; CDR3: CASSPEQGAISEQFF
J: TRBJ2-1; size: -; D: -; V: TRBV28; DNA: TGTGCCGCCCGACGTTCTGGGAGCGATGAGCAGTTCTTC; CDR3: CAARRSGSDEQFF
J: TRBJ2-3; size: many; D: TRBD2; V: TRBV9; DNA: TGTGCCAGCAGCGGATTAGCGGGGGGGAGCACAGATACGCAGTATTTT; CDR3: CASSGLAGGSTDTQYF
J: TRBJ2-1; size: -; D: -; V: TRBV5-1; DNA: TGCGCCAGCAGCGCCCGAAAGGGGGTATACAATGAGCAGTTCTTC; CDR3: CASSARKGVYNEQFF
J: TRBJ1-1; size: -; D: -; V: TRBV5-1; DNA: TGCGCCAGCAGCTTGGAGGGGAGTTACACTGAAGCTTTCTTT; CDR3: CASSLEGSYTEAFF
J: TRBJ2-1; size: -; D: -; V: TRBV9; DNA: TGTGCCAGAGGAGTGGGTCAGGGCAGGGAGCAGTTCTTC; CDR3: CARGVGQGREQFF
J: TRBJ1-1; size: few; D: -; V: TRBV4-1; DNA: TGCGCCAGCAGCCAAGATTCCCGGGCTTTCTTT; CDR3: CASSQDSRAFF
J: TRBJ2-1; size: -; D: -; V: TRBV13; DNA: TGTGCCAGCAGCTTAGGGCAGGGACTCCGCAATGAGCAGTTCTTC; CDR3: CASSLGQGLRNEQFF
J: TRBJ2-3; size: few; D: -; V: TRBV5-1; DNA: TGCGCCAGTAGAGCAGACCTAAATACAGATACGCAGTATTTT; CDR3: CASRADLNTDTQYF
J: TRBJ1-5; size: -; D: -; V: TRBV20-1; DNA: TGCAGTGCTAGAGATTTCTTCAATCAGCCCCAGCATTTT; CDR3: CSARDFFNQPQHF
J: TRBJ2-5; size: few; D: -; V: TRBV19; DNA: TGTGCCAGTAGTATACAAGGGTACCAAGAGACCCAGTACTTC; CDR3: CASSIQGYQETQYF
J: TRBJ2-7; size: -; D: TRBD1; V: TRBV7-2; DNA: TGTGCCAGCAGCTACTCCGGGACAGGCCTCTACGAGCAGTACTTC; CDR3: CASSYSGTGLYEQYF
J: TRBJ2-3; size: few; D: -; V: TRBV20-1; DNA: TGCAGTGCTAGAGATATCCTATACAACACAGATACGCAGTATTTT; CDR3: CSARDILYNTDTQYF
J: TRBJ2-1; size: -; D: TRBD1; V: TRBV4-3; DNA: TGCGCCAGCAGCCAAGATTTAGGAGACAGGGATTTCTCCGGACAACGGGAGCAGTTCTTC; CDR3: CASSQDLGDRDFSGQREQFF
J: TRBJ1-2; size: few; D: -; V: TRBV29-1; DNA: TGCAGCTTCCTAACCGGGACTAACTATGGCTACACCTTC; CDR3: CSFLTGTNYGYTF
J: TRBJ2-3; size: few; D: -; V: TRBV3-1; DNA: TGTGCCAGCAAGGGGCAGCCAATTTCAGATACGCAGTATTTT; CDR3: CASKGQPISDTQYF
J: TRBJ2-6; size: -; D: -; V: TRBV29-1; DNA: TGCAGCGTTGAAATTGGACTTTCTGGGGCCAACGTCCTGACTTTC; CDR3: CSVEIGLSGANVLTF
J: TRBJ2-7; size: -; D: TRBD1; V: TRBV3-1; DNA: TGTGCCAGCAGCCAAGGCAGGGGGATATACGAGCAGTACTTC; CDR3: CASSQGRGIYEQYF
J: TRBJ2-3; size: once; D: -; V: TRBV5-1; DNA: TGCGCCAACACCTCGGGTGATACGCAGTATTTT; CDR3: CANTSGDTQYF
J: TRBJ1-2; size: few; D: -; V: TRBV6-2/TRBV6-3; DNA: TGTGCCAGCAGCCAATCCAGGGTTGGCTACACCTTC; CDR3: CASSQSRVGYTF
J: TRBJ2-1; size: few; D: -; V: TRBV14; DNA: TGTGCCAGCAGCCCCAGGGTCGGCTCCTACAATGAGCAGTTCTTC; CDR3: CASSPRVGSYNEQFF
J: TRBJ2-1; size: -; D: -; V: TRBV5-6; DNA: TGTGCCAGCAGCTTGGAACCGAGCTCCTACAATGAGCAGTTCTTC; CDR3: CASSLEPSSYNEQFF
J: TRBJ2-5; size: many; D: TRBD2; V: TRBV6-1; DNA: TGTGCCAGCAGCCGACTAGCGAACCAGAAAGAGACCCAGTACTTC; CDR3: CASSRLANQKETQYF
J: TRBJ1-6; size: few; D: -; V: TRBV5-1; DNA: TGCGCCAGCAGCTTGGTAGCAGGCGACTATAATTCACCCCTCCACTTT; CDR3: CASSLVAGDYNSPLHF
J: TRBJ1-1; size: -; D: -; V: TRBV19; DNA: TGTGCCAGTAGTATTGCCGGGGGGGCATTAAACACTGAAGCTTTCTTT; CDR3: CASSIAGGALNTEAFF
J: TRBJ2-1; size: -; D: -; V: TRBV5-1; DNA: TGCGCCAGCAGCCTATTGATGACCACCGAGCAGTTCTTC; CDR3: CASSLLMTTEQFF